This is a list of T cell receptor beta chains from one sample in a study of graft-versus-host responses after intestinal transplantation. Profiled with immunoSEQ multiplex PCR; TCRdb holds only in-frame clones, not every one. The sample has approximately 10,000 clones; roughly 90% are singletons. The sample here was ileum tissue, taken almost 750 days after intestinal transplantation. The receptors come from a human patient who received an intestinal transplant, so some T cells may come from the graft donor. CDR3s include the opening cysteine and the closing phenylalanine or tryptophan. The D gene is left open where the match is weak. Clone size, where shown, is once, few, many, or a class for clones that have expanded.

D gene: NA
clone size: NA
V gene: TRBV4-1
J gene: TRBJ1-4
CDR3 protein: CASSPRFNEKLFF
CDR3 DNA: TGCGCCAGCAGCCCCCGGTTTAATGAAAAACTGTTTTTT

D gene: NA
clone size: NA
V gene: TRBV5-1
J gene: TRBJ2-5
CDR3 protein: CASSLIVGETQYF
CDR3 DNA: TGCGCCAGCAGCTTGATAGTCGGAGAGACCCAGTACTTC

D gene: NA
clone size: NA
V gene: TRBV21-1
J gene: TRBJ2-1
CDR3 protein: CASSKVALPSGSSNEQFF
CDR3 DNA: TGTGCCAGCAGCAAAGTCGCGTTGCCTAGCGGGAGTAGCAATGAGCAGTTCTTC

D gene: TRBD1
clone size: once
V gene: TRBV11-1
J gene: TRBJ2-1
CDR3 protein: CASSEPGQGTYNEQFF
CDR3 DNA: TGTGCCAGCAGCGAGCCGGGACAGGGGACCTACAATGAGCAGTTCTTC

D gene: NA
clone size: NA
V gene: TRBV5-1
J gene: TRBJ1-1
CDR3 protein: CASSLWGAPGRNTEAFF
CDR3 DNA: TGCGCCAGCAGCTTGTGGGGGGCGCCCGGGAGGAACACTGAAGCTTTCTTT

D gene: TRBD1
clone size: NA
V gene: TRBV5-1
J gene: TRBJ2-7
CDR3 protein: CASSLAWTGLINEQYF
CDR3 DNA: TGCGCCAGCAGCTTGGCCTGGACAGGGCTTATCAACGAGCAGTACTTC

D gene: TRBD1
clone size: NA
V gene: TRBV7-2
J gene: TRBJ1-4
CDR3 protein: CASSPQGVVEKLFF
CDR3 DNA: TGTGCCAGCAGCCCTCAGGGGGTTGTTGAAAAACTGTTTTTT

D gene: NA
clone size: NA
V gene: TRBV6-1
J gene: TRBJ2-1
CDR3 protein: CASSGARWDEQFF
CDR3 DNA: TGTGCCAGCAGTGGTGCTAGGTGGGATGAGCAGTTCTTC

D gene: TRBD2
clone size: once
V gene: TRBV5-4
J gene: TRBJ2-1
CDR3 protein: CASSLESGSWNEQFF
CDR3 DNA: TGTGCCAGCAGCTTGGAGAGCGGGAGCTGGAATGAGCAGTTCTTC

D gene: TRBD2
clone size: NA
V gene: TRBV9
J gene: TRBJ2-5
CDR3 protein: CASSVAPGLAGQETQYF
CDR3 DNA: TGTGCCAGCAGCGTAGCACCGGGACTAGCGGGACAAGAGACCCAGTACTTC

D gene: NA
clone size: NA
V gene: TRBV5-1
J gene: TRBJ2-5
CDR3 protein: CASSFLGGSETQYF
CDR3 DNA: TGCGCCAGCAGCTTTTTAGGCGGATCAGAGACCCAGTACTTC

D gene: NA
clone size: once
V gene: TRBV5-1
J gene: TRBJ2-3
CDR3 protein: CASSSSSTDTQYF
CDR3 DNA: TGCGCCAGCAGCTCTTCTAGCACAGATACGCAGTATTTT

D gene: NA
clone size: NA
V gene: TRBV19
J gene: TRBJ2-2
CDR3 protein: CASLQGAGELFF
CDR3 DNA: TGTGCCAGTTTACAGGGAGCCGGGGAGCTGTTTTTT

D gene: TRBD2
clone size: few
V gene: TRBV28
J gene: TRBJ2-7
CDR3 protein: CASAETSEASYEQYF
CDR3 DNA: TGTGCCAGCGCCGAGACTAGCGAAGCATCCTACGAGCAGTACTTC

D gene: TRBD1
clone size: NA
V gene: TRBV5-4
J gene: TRBJ2-2
CDR3 protein: CASSKDRGRRSTFELFF
CDR3 DNA: TGTGCCAGCAGCAAAGACAGGGGCAGGAGGAGTACATTTGAGCTGTTTTTT

D gene: NA
clone size: NA
V gene: TRBV30
J gene: TRBJ2-5
CDR3 protein: CAWSVLLRETQYF
CDR3 DNA: TGTGCCTGGAGTGTACTTTTGAGGGAGACCCAGTACTTC

D gene: TRBD1
clone size: NA
V gene: TRBV5-4
J gene: TRBJ2-3
CDR3 protein: CASSRDRGGDTQYF
CDR3 DNA: TGTGCCAGCAGCCGGGACAGGGGAGGAGATACGCAGTATTTT

D gene: TRBD2
clone size: NA
V gene: TRBV5-1
J gene: TRBJ2-3
CDR3 protein: CASSSGSGRPSTDTQYF
CDR3 DNA: TGCGCCAGCAGCTCTGGTAGCGGGAGACCATCCACAGATACGCAGTATTTT

D gene: TRBD1
clone size: NA
V gene: TRBV19
J gene: TRBJ1-4
CDR3 protein: CASSAGQGRNEKLFF
CDR3 DNA: TGTGCCAGTAGTGCCGGACAGGGACGTAATGAAAAACTGTTTTTT

D gene: TRBD1
clone size: NA
V gene: TRBV6-1
J gene: TRBJ1-5
CDR3 protein: CAMGTGRQPQHF
CDR3 DNA: TGTGCCATGGGGACAGGGAGGCAGCCCCAGCATTTT

D gene: NA
clone size: NA
V gene: TRBV6-6
J gene: TRBJ1-2
CDR3 protein: CASSYDSLTAYGYTF
CDR3 DNA: TGTGCCAGCAGTTACGATTCCTTGACAGCTTATGGCTACACCTTC

D gene: NA
clone size: NA
V gene: TRBV4-1
J gene: TRBJ2-7
CDR3 protein: CASSQDAGAYEQYF
CDR3 DNA: TGCGCCAGCAGCCAAGATGCAGGGGCCTACGAGCAGTACTTC

D gene: NA
clone size: NA
V gene: TRBV11-2
J gene: TRBJ2-7
CDR3 protein: CASSPRQVIAYEQYF
CDR3 DNA: TGTGCCAGCAGCCCCAGACAGGTTATCGCTTACGAGCAGTACTTC

D gene: NA
clone size: NA
V gene: TRBV9
J gene: TRBJ2-6
CDR3 protein: CASSPPGSSGANVLTF
CDR3 DNA: TGTGCCAGCAGCCCCCCAGGATCCTCTGGGGCCAACGTCCTGACTTTC

D gene: NA
clone size: NA
V gene: TRBV18
J gene: TRBJ1-3
CDR3 protein: CASLVQQGAGNTIYF
CDR3 DNA: TGTGCCAGCTTAGTCCAACAGGGAGCTGGAAACACCATATATTTT

D gene: NA
clone size: NA
V gene: TRBV30
J gene: TRBJ2-7
CDR3 protein: CAWSRAYEQYF
CDR3 DNA: TGTGCCTGGAGCAGGGCCTACGAGCAGTACTTC

D gene: NA
clone size: few
V gene: TRBV19
J gene: TRBJ1-5
CDR3 protein: CATLGGRGRNQPQHF
CDR3 DNA: TGTGCCACCCTAGGCGGAAGGGGAAGAAATCAGCCCCAGCATTTT

D gene: NA
clone size: NA
V gene: TRBV5-4
J gene: TRBJ1-5
CDR3 protein: CASSQETGEVGQPQHF
CDR3 DNA: TGTGCCAGCAGCCAAGAGACAGGCGAAGTGGGTCAGCCCCAGCATTTT

D gene: TRBD2
clone size: NA
V gene: TRBV7-9
J gene: TRBJ2-1
CDR3 protein: CASSLAGTSGIGYNEQFF
CDR3 DNA: TGTGCCAGCAGCTTAGCGGGGACTAGCGGGATTGGGTACAATGAGCAGTTCTTC

D gene: TRBD1
clone size: NA
V gene: TRBV10-1
J gene: TRBJ2-2
CDR3 protein: CASSDRRQGVNSGELFF
CDR3 DNA: TGCGCCAGCAGTGATCGTAGACAGGGAGTAAATTCCGGGGAGCTGTTTTTT

D gene: NA
clone size: NA
V gene: TRBV9
J gene: TRBJ2-2
CDR3 protein: CASSSATGELFF
CDR3 DNA: TGTGCCAGTAGTAGCGCCACCGGGGAGCTGTTTTTT

D gene: NA
clone size: NA
V gene: TRBV20-1
J gene: TRBJ1-2
CDR3 protein: CSAPQGDGYTF
CDR3 DNA: TGCAGTGCGCCACAGGGAGATGGCTACACCTTC

D gene: NA
clone size: NA
V gene: TRBV11-2
J gene: TRBJ1-3
CDR3 protein: CASSWEQGLDGNTIYF
CDR3 DNA: TGTGCCAGCAGCTGGGAACAGGGTTTGGATGGAAACACCATATATTTT

D gene: TRBD1
clone size: NA
V gene: TRBV7-2
J gene: TRBJ1-1
CDR3 protein: CASSSRLWDRKKNTEAFF
CDR3 DNA: TGTGCCAGCAGCTCGAGGTTGTGGGACAGGAAGAAGAACACTGAAGCTTTCTTT

D gene: NA
clone size: once
V gene: TRBV27
J gene: TRBJ2-4
CDR3 protein: CASSLSGPPKNIQYF
CDR3 DNA: TGTGCCAGCAGTTTATCTGGACCTCCCAAAAACATTCAGTACTTC

D gene: NA
clone size: NA
V gene: TRBV30
J gene: TRBJ2-7
CDR3 protein: CAWKHRPDSYEQYF
CDR3 DNA: TGTGCCTGGAAGCATAGGCCCGACTCCTACGAGCAGTACTTC

D gene: TRBD1
clone size: once
V gene: TRBV4-2
J gene: TRBJ2-2
CDR3 protein: CASSREQGAGTGELFF
CDR3 DNA: TGTGCCAGCAGCCGAGAACAGGGGGCAGGCACCGGGGAGCTGTTTTTT

D gene: NA
clone size: NA
V gene: TRBV11-2
J gene: TRBJ2-3
CDR3 protein: CASSLVDTQYF
CDR3 DNA: TGTGCCAGCAGCTTAGTAGATACGCAGTATTTT

D gene: TRBD1
clone size: few
V gene: TRBV12-5
J gene: TRBJ2-3
CDR3 protein: CASGLGQGRTDTQYF
CDR3 DNA: TGTGCTAGTGGTTTAGGACAGGGGAGGACAGATACGCAGTATTTT

D gene: NA
clone size: NA
V gene: TRBV6-1
J gene: TRBJ2-1
CDR3 protein: CASSAQPFPPSNEQFF
CDR3 DNA: TGTGCCAGCAGTGCCCAGCCATTCCCCCCCAGCAATGAGCAGTTCTTC

D gene: TRBD1
clone size: NA
V gene: TRBV7-7
J gene: TRBJ2-5
CDR3 protein: CASSLAGTGGTKTQYF
CDR3 DNA: TGTGCCAGCAGCTTAGCCGGGACAGGGGGCACGAAGACCCAGTACTTC

D gene: NA
clone size: NA
V gene: TRBV25-1
J gene: TRBJ1-2
CDR3 protein: CASSLGFYGYTF
CDR3 DNA: TGTGCCAGCAGTCTAGGGTTCTATGGCTACACCTTC

D gene: NA
clone size: NA
V gene: TRBV6-6
J gene: TRBJ2-7
CDR3 protein: CASSYSLSSYEQYF
CDR3 DNA: TGTGCCAGCAGTTACTCGTTATCCAGCTACGAGCAGTACTTC

D gene: TRBD1
clone size: NA
V gene: TRBV19
J gene: TRBJ2-1
CDR3 protein: CASSLWDRGNDEQFF
CDR3 DNA: TGTGCCAGTAGTCTGTGGGACAGGGGAAACGATGAGCAGTTCTTC

D gene: NA
clone size: NA
V gene: TRBV19
J gene: TRBJ2-5
CDR3 protein: CASSKYFGRRETQYF
CDR3 DNA: TGTGCCAGTAGTAAATATTTCGGGCGGAGAGAGACCCAGTACTTC

D gene: TRBD1
clone size: once
V gene: TRBV19
J gene: TRBJ2-7
CDR3 protein: CASSTGGYEQYF
CDR3 DNA: TGTGCCAGTAGTACAGGGGGCTACGAGCAGTACTTC